The sequence of this TCR beta chain was determined in a study of neoadjuvant anti-PD-1 for oral cavity cancer. A note on this clone: The antigen remains undetermined.

Blood libraries mostly used roughly 0.5 ug genomic DNA, six replicates each. TCRdb keeps only in-frame clones here, not all; method: immunoSEQ multiplex PCR. The profile shows 8,500 to 9,500 clones, around 75% of them singletons. Germline V gives CDR1 MNHNY, CDR2 SVGAGI (reference sequence). The junction had 13 bases not matched to a gene; V was cut back by 2 bases and J by 14 bases. The CDR3 covers 15 residues. Overall study results and limits: Pretreatment Treg/Th17 ratio correlated inversely with post-treatment tumor clonality.

Noted time point: after neoadjuvant nivolumab, at surgical resection. These newly diagnosed stage II-IVA oral cavity squamous cell carcinoma patients had no prior systemic or radiation treatment. Cohort: HPV-negative, locally advanced oral cavity squamous cell carcinoma patients. The chain has TRBV6-6 and TRBJ2-2, with TRBD2 identical over 8 bases. The sequence derives from a person between 35 and 79 years old with oral cavity squamous cell carcinoma. Material: PBMCs, obtained after nivolumab (anti-PD-1) treatment. DNA of the CDR3: TGTGCCAGCAGTTACGTGTCCTACCGGACTAGCAGTCTGTTTTTT. It codes for CASSYVSYRTSSLFF.